This entry lists 22 T cell receptor beta chains sequenced from one sample in a study of blood T cells in healthy people across ages. A sample-barcoded 5' primer and a J-beta primer mix were used in a second PCR of about 6 to 11 cycles. TCRdb independently ran MiXCR on the 5' RACE reads; one entry per CDR3 protein. The sample shows about 680,000 distinct CDR3 sequences, 45% to 50% of them seen only once. Specimen: blood. These receptors originate from a woman aged 55 to 70 in good health.

This clonotype turned up a few times. J is TRBJ2-1 and V is TRBV24-1, with D possibly called TRBD1 or TRBD2 (5 bases each). V was trimmed by 3 bases and J by 10 bases, leaving 12 bases between them. Per the germline V gene, CDR1 is KGHDR and CDR2 is SFDVKD. CDR3 length equals 13 residues. CDR3 in DNA: TGTGCCACCAGTGATGCCCGGGGCAAAGAGCAGTTCTTC. It codes for CATSDARGKEQFF.

This chain connects TRBV6-5 to TRBJ2-1, with D possibly TRBD2 on 5 matching bases. The DNA end favors TRBJ2-7, so the J call may be wrong. In germline, CDR1 is MNHEY, CDR2 SVGAGI. The CDR3 covers 15 residues. The CDR3 region has the DNA TGTGCCAGCAGTCCGGGCGGGTCCCTCTACAATGAGCAGTACTTC. Translation: CASSPGGSLYNEQYF.

There are many counts of this clonotype. This sequence joins TRBV20-1 and TRBJ2-3; 8 bases map to TRBD2. Losses at the gene ends were 5 bases for V and 2 bases for J; bases not matched to a gene: 12. In germline, CDR1 is DFQATT, CDR2 SNEGSKA (reference sequence). CDR3 size: 16 residues. The CDR3: CSAPLAGGKITDTQYF. CDR3 nucleotide sequence: TGCAGTGCTCCTTTGGCGGGGGGCAAAATCACAGATACGCAGTATTTT.

The V gene is TRBV7-2, the J gene TRBJ1-1; D is perhaps TRBD1 (6 bases). Germline CDR1 SGHTA, CDR2 FQGNSA. This CDR3 contains 13 residues. V was cut by 6 bases and J by 4 bases, with 12 bases left in between. CDR3 bases: TGTGCCAGCAGGCTAACAGGGCCCACTGAAGCTTTCTTT. Its protein product is CASRLTGPTEAFF.

The genes are TRBV27 and TRBJ2-1; D is perhaps TRBD1 (5 bases). The CDR3 runs to 13 residues. Germline values: CDR1 MNHEY, CDR2 SMNVEV (reference sequence). The V and J ends lost 6 bases and 6 bases respectively, with 12 bases between them. CDR3 bases: TGTGCCAGCAGCCGACCCCAGGGCAATGAGCAGTTCTTC. Amino acids: CASSRPQGNEQFF.

This clonotype has only a few counts. The rearrangement links TRBV27 to TRBJ2-4; 9 nucleotides agree with TRBD1. Germline CDR1 MNHEY, CDR2 SMNVEV (reference sequence). Unmatched junction bases numbered 14, after V lost 4 bases and J lost 7 bases. The CDR3 totals 17 residues. For the CDR3, the DNA is TGTGCCAGCAGTTCGAGCCGGGACAGGGCGAGGGGGAACATTCAGTACTTC. It translates to CASSSSRDRARGNIQYF.

About this clonotype itself: The germline gene is not matched at one end of the junction; a read error may be the cause. The chain combines TRBV7-7 with TRBJ2-5, with 7 bases fitting TRBD1. Germline CDR1 is SSHAT and CDR2 is FNYEAQ (reference sequence). The CDR3 contains 15 residues. Here the CDR3 DNA reads TGTGCTAGCAGCTTAGGACCGGGACAGCAAGAGACCCAGTACTTC. This encodes CASSLGPGQQETQYF.

The rearrangement joins TRBV25-1 to TRBJ2-3, with TRBD2 identical over 12 bases. CDR1 is MGHDK and CDR2 is SYGVNS in the germline V gene. Losses at the gene ends were 4 bases for V and 2 bases for J; bases not matched to a gene: 7. This CDR3 spans 17 amino acids. The CDR3 DNA reads as TGTGCCAGCAGTGGATGGACTAGCGGGGACGTCACAGATACGCAGTATTTT. Protein sequence: CASSGWTSGDVTDTQYF.

Worth noting for this clonotype: At one boundary the junction diverges from the germline segment, which might be a read error. The chain is built from TRBV6-6 and TRBJ2-5; D is uncertain. Per the germline V gene, CDR1 is MNHNY and CDR2 is SVGAGI (reference sequence). This CDR3 spans 14 amino acids. CDR3 sequence: CASSKRTGQETRYF. CDR3 DNA sequence: TGTGCCAGCAGTAAACGGACGGGCCAAGAGACCCGGTACTTC.

Of note for this clonotype: A much more abundant neighbour one base away suggests this may be a read error. The chain joins TRBV27 to TRBJ2-1; D gene uncertain. Trimming took off 5 bases at V and 10 bases at J, with 18 bases between the two ends. From germline, CDR1 is MNHEY and CDR2 SMNVEV (reference sequence). The CDR3 extends over 14 amino acids. This chain's CDR3 is CASSPRRTSYEQFF. Here the CDR3 DNA reads TGTGCCAGCAGTCCAAGACGGACCTCCTACGAGCAGTTCTTC.

V is TRBV19 and J is TRBJ2-5; perhaps TRBD2 as D (6 bases). The CDR3 sequence is 15 residues long. Germline V lookup: CDR1 LNHDA, CDR2 SQIVND (reference sequence). The germline V and J ends were trimmed by 6 bases and 5 bases, with 19 bases remaining between them. CDR3 sequence reads: CASRRRGDPQETQYF. CDR3 nucleotide sequence: TGTGCCAGTAGACGGCGGGGCGATCCCCAGGAGACCCAGTACTTC. The variable domain in full, with the rest retrieved from reference TRBV19 and TRBJ2-5, is DGGITQSPKYLFRKEGQNVTLSCEQNLNHDAMYWYRQDPGQGLRLIYYSQIVNDFQKGDIAEGYSVSREKKESFPLTVTSAQKNPTAFYLCASRRRGDPQETQYFGPGTRLLVL.

This clonotype has only a few counts. The chain has TRBV25-1 and TRBJ2-5; weak D call: TRBD2 (6 bases). The germline V gene encodes CDR1 MGHDK and CDR2 SYGVNS. This CDR3 has 13 amino acids. The germline V and J ends were trimmed by 6 bases and 2 bases, with 10 bases remaining between them. CDR3 protein: CASSAAGQETQYF. CDR3 sequence (DNA): TGTGCCAGCAGCGCGGCGGGGCAAGAGACCCAGTACTTC.

This clonotype has a handful of counts. Just one base apart from a much larger clone, this may be a read error. This chain joins TRBV20-1 and TRBJ2-5, with unresolved D. The V and J ends lost 0 bases and 11 bases respectively, with 10 bases between them. The CDR3 sequence is 11 residues long. Germline CDR1 is DFQATT and CDR2 is SNEGSKA (reference sequence). The CDR3 DNA reads as TGCAGTGCTAGAGATATCAATGAGCAGTACTTC. It translates to CSARDINEQYF.

V gene TRBV19 combines with J gene TRBJ1-1, with 7 bases that match TRBD1. This CDR3 spans 16 amino acids. Germline CDR1 LNHDA, CDR2 SQIVND (reference sequence). Germline trimming cut 5 bases from V and 2 bases from J; bases unmatched to any gene: 11. CDR3: CASSPYRQGKNTEAFF. The CDR3 DNA sequence: TGTGCCAGTAGTCCATACCGACAGGGTAAAAACACTGAAGCTTTCTTT.

The gene calls are TRBV20-1 and TRBJ2-1; either TRBD1 or TRBD2 may supply D (5 bases each). The DNA end is a closer match to TRBJ2-7, so the J assignment may be wrong. CDR1 DFQATT and CDR2 SNEGSKA come from the germline V gene (reference sequence). The CDR3 contains 13 residues. The CDR3 loop reads CSANGASRNEQYF. CDR3 nucleotides: TGCAGTGCAAACGGGGCTAGCAGGAATGAGCAGTACTTC.

This clonotype was seen at least ten times. J is TRBJ2-1 and V is TRBV6-6; D might be TRBD2 (6 bases). Deletions cut 6 bases from V and 1 base from J, with 13 bases between. Germline CDR1 reads MNHNY; CDR2 reads SVGAGI (reference sequence). The CDR3 has 15 residues. The CDR3 sequence: CASRTGTESYNEQFF. DNA of the CDR3: TGTGCCAGCAGAACCGGGACTGAATCCTACAATGAGCAGTTCTTC.

The V gene is TRBV3-1, the J gene TRBJ1-2; D remains ambiguous. From germline, CDR1 is LGHDT and CDR2 YNNKEL (reference sequence). V lost 3 bases to trimming and J lost 6 bases, with 8 bases between them. This CDR3 region has 12 residues. CDR3 region: CASSQSEHGYTF. The CDR3 DNA follows: TGTGCCAGCAGCCAGTCGGAGCATGGCTACACCTTC.

The chain has TRBV27 and TRBJ2-1, with 9 bases identical to TRBD2. In germline, CDR1 is MNHEY, CDR2 SMNVEV (reference sequence). J lost 8 bases, V lost 5 bases, and 10 bases had no gene match. The CDR3 loop spans 15 amino acids. The CDR3 here is CASSPAGGQGDEQFF. CDR3 in DNA: TGTGCCAGCAGTCCCGCGGGAGGGCAAGGGGATGAGCAGTTCTTC.

The chain carries TRBV20-1 and TRBJ2-5; 11 bases are shared with TRBD2. J was trimmed by 4 bases and V by 5 bases; bases with no gene match: 9. Germline CDR1 and CDR2: DFQATT and SNEGSKA (reference sequence). The CDR3 sequence is 15 residues long. This CDR3 is CSAYDSGRGGETQYF. CDR3 in DNA: TGCAGTGCTTATGATAGCGGGAGGGGAGGAGAGACCCAGTACTTC.

This clonotype was counted only a few times. The genes are TRBV12-3 or TRBV12-4 and TRBJ1-1; a weak D match, TRBD1 (5 bases). Trimming removed 6 bases from V and 11 bases from J, with 16 bases in between. The CDR3 runs 12 residues. The CDR3 DNA is TGTGCCAGCAGCTGGGAGGGGACGACCGCTTTCTTT. Protein product: CASSWEGTTAFF.

The CDR3 coding sequence is TGTGCCAGCAAATTAGCGGGGGGGTGGGGCAATGAGCAGTTCTTC. It is translated as CASKLAGGWGNEQFF. J is TRBJ2-1 and V is TRBV2, with TRBD2 identical over 11 bases. Germline CDR1 and CDR2: SNHLY and FYNNEI. Unmatched junction bases numbered 8, after V lost 7 bases and J lost 6 bases. There are 15 residues in the CDR3. Full variable domain (outside the CDR3, taken from reference TRBV2 and TRBJ2-1): EPEVTQTPSHQVTQMGQEVILRCVPISNHLYFYWYRQILGQKVEFLVSFYNNEISEKSEIFDDQFSVERPDGSNFTLKIRSTKLEDSAMYFCASKLAGGWGNEQFFGPGTRLTVL.

This chain uses TRBV28 with TRBJ2-5, with D perhaps being TRBD1 or TRBD2 (6 bases each). Trimming took 1 base from V and 5 from J, leaving 17 bases between them. This CDR3 has 16 residues. From germline, CDR1 is MDHEN and CDR2 SYDVKM. The CDR3 bases are TGTGCCAGCAGTTTATCCCCAGGGGTGGAGGGGGAGACCCAGTACTTC. Encoded protein: CASSLSPGVEGETQYF.